This T cell receptor (beta chain) was sequenced for a study of blood T cell repertoires in COVID-19. For the study at large: COVID-19 samples, acute and convalescent, were from the United States, Italy and Spain.

In this sample, this clone turned up once. Assay used: immunoSEQ multiplex PCR; TCRdb lists only in-frame clones, some missing. The sample comprises approximately 220,000 clones, over 75% of which are singletons, and about 4.5% rests with the top ten. CDR3 size: 18 residues. Germline CDR1 reads SGHTA; CDR2 reads FQGNSA. V lost 2 bases and J 0 bases, leaving 17 bases between the germline ends. The J gene is TRBJ1-3, the V gene TRBV7-2, with unresolved D. This receptor was taken from a man aged 50 to 60 with acute or convalescent COVID-19. Sequencing used peripheral blood. CDR3 in amino acids: CASSLTRRKSNSGNTIYF. The CDR3 nucleotides read TGTGCCAGCAGCTTAACAAGGCGGAAGTCCAACTCTGGAAACACCATATATTTT.